This TCR beta chain was recorded in a study of cytomegalovirus exposure and HLA in healthy donors. General observations from the study: A prior analysis recorded that most TCR beta V segments were productive about 90% or about 30% of the time.

In the case of this clone: The antigen is not known.

Germline CDR1 is SQVTM and CDR2 is ANQGSEA. The CDR3 totals 14 residues. Use of 60 Vbeta and 13 Jbeta primers characterized the PCR. Assay used: immunoSEQ multiplex PCR; TCRdb lists only in-frame clones, some missing. The sample holds about 150,000 clones; more than 9.5% are singletons and the top ten take under 2%. What was sequenced was PBMCs. The chain links TRBV29-1 to TRBJ2-5, with 9 bases lining up with TRBD1. Matching the DNA end better, TRBJ2-7 makes the J call doubtful. This sequence was found in a man aged 50-59 years in good health and CMV-seronegative. The DNA for the CDR3 is TGCAGCGTTGAAGTATGGGACAGGGTACGCGAGCAGTACTTC. Translated: CSVEVWDRVREQYF.